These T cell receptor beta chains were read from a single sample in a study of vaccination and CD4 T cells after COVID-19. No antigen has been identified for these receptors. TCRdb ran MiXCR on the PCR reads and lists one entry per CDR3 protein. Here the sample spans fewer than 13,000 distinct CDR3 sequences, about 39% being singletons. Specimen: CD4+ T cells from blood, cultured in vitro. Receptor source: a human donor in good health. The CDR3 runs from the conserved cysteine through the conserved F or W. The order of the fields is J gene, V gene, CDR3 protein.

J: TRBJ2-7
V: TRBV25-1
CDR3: CASTKGQGAYEQYF

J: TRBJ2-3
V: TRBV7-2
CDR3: CASSPRLAGDRTDTQYF

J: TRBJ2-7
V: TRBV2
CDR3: CAHSEGLAAYEQYF

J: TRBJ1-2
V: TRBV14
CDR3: CASSQGGTGLHGYTF

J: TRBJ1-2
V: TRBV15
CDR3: CATSRGQGVRGYTF

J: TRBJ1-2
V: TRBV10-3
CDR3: CAISESGRDYGYTF

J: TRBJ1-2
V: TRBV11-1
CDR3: CASSSRDRVAGYTF

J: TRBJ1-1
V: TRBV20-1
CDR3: CSARKVRALNTEAFF

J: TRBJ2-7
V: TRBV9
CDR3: CASSVTGSSYEQYF

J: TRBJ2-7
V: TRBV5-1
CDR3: CASSLTSGNYEQYF